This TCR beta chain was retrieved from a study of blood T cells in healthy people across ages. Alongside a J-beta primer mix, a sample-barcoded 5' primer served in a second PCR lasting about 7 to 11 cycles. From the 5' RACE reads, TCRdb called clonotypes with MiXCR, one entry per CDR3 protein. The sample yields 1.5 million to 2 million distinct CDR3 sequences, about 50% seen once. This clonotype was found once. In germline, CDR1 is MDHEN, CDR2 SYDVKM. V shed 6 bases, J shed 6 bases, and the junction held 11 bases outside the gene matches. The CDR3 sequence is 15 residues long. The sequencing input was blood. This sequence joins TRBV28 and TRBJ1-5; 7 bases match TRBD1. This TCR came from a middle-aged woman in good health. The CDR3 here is CASSRDRELRQPQHF. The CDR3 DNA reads TGTGCCAGCAGCCGCGACAGGGAGTTACGTCAGCCCCAGCATTTT.